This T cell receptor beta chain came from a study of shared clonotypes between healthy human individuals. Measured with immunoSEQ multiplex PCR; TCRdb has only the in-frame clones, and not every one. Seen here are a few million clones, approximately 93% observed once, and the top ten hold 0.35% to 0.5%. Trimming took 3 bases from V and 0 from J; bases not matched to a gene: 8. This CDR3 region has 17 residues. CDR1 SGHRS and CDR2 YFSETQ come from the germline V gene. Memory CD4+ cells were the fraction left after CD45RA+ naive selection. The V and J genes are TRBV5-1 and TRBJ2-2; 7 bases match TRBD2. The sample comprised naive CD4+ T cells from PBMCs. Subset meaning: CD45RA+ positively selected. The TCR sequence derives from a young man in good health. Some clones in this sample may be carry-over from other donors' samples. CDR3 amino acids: CASSSPRGGSNTGELFF. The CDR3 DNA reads TGCGCCAGCAGCTCCCCCCGCGGGGGTTCGAACACCGGGGAGCTGTTTTTT.